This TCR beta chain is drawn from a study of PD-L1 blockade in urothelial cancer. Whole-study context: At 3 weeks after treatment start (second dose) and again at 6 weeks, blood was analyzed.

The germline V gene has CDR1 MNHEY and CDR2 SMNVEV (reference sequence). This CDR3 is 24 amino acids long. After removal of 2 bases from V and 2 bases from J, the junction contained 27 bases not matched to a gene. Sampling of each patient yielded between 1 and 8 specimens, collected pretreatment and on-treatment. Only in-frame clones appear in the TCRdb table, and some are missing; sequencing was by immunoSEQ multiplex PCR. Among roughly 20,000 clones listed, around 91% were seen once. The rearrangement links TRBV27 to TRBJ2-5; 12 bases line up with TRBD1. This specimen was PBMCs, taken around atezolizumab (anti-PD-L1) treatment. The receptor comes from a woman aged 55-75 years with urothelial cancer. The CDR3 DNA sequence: TGTGCCAGCAGTTTACGGAGACTTCGAATGGGACAGGGGGCTAGGGAAGCCCCGCAAGAGACCCAGTACTTC. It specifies CASSLRRLRMGQGAREAPQETQYF.